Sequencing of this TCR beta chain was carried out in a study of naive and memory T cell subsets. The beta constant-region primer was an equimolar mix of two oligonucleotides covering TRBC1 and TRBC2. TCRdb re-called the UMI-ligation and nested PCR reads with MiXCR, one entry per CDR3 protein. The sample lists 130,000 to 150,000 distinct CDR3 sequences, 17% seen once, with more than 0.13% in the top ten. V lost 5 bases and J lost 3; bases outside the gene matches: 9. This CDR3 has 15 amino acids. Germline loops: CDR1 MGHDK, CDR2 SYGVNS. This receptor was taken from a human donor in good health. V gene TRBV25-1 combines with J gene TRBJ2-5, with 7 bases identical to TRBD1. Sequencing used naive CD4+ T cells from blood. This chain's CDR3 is CASSPRMGTEETQYF. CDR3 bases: TGTGCCAGCAGTCCCCGGATGGGGACAGAAGAGACCCAGTACTTC.